Listed here is a single T cell receptor beta chain. The data belong to a study of blood T cell repertoires in COVID-19. Study background: Acute and convalescent COVID-19 specimens originated in the United States, Italy and Spain. PBMCs, B-cell-depleted T cells, or T cells were the source of the cDNA or gDNA that made up the material.

Original methodology: Quantification of nucleated cells was approximated via reference gene primer amplification. Generated by immunoSEQ multiplex PCR, the TCRdb table keeps only in-frame clones and is missing some. V and J calls and clone size are given by that table; D and trimming were obtained from the DNA. This sample has around 250,000 clones, with roughly 90% found just once. Those enrolled in Seattle joined during active infection and were followed longitudinally afterward. The sequence came from an older woman with COVID-19, enrolled during active disease. Source material: peripheral blood.

As DNA, the CDR3 is TGTGCCAGCAGTTTATTGGGACAGGGGAATTCACCCCTCCACTTT. Its protein product is CASSLLGQGNSPLHF. The rearrangement links TRBV27 to TRBJ1-6; the match to TRBD1 covers 10 bases. The CDR3 runs to 15 residues. The V and J ends lost 1 base and 7 bases, in that order; junction bases with no gene match: 1. Germline-derived CDR1 and CDR2 are MNHEY and SMNVEV (reference sequence).